This paragraph covers one T cell receptor (beta chain) sequence. Germline and junction disagree at one end, which may indicate a read error. The study recruited people aged about 18 to 89 years across around 24 US areas. These data belong to a study of blood T cell repertoires in COVID-19. Turning to the study itself: COVID-19 samples collected from the United States, Italy and Spain covered acute and convalescent phases.

The CDR3 is 13 amino acids. The V gene's germline CDR1 is MNHEY and CDR2 SMNVEV (reference sequence). The method was immunoSEQ multiplex PCR; TCRdb's version includes in-frame clones alone and lacks a portion of them. The profile shows 150,000 or so clones, roughly 84% of them singletons. The V call is TRBV27, the J call TRBJ2-5; D is unresolved. This clonotype was sampled from a woman aged 50 to 60 who had been exposed to COVID-19. Sequences were obtained from PBMCs or T cells enriched from blood (not recorded which). In DNA form, the CDR3 reads TGTGCCAGCAGACTCTCCCTAGTCTTACCCAGTCACTTC. This sequence encodes CASRLSLVLPSHF.